This T cell receptor (beta chain) derives from a study of cytotoxic CD8 clonotypes in ibrutinib-treated CLL listed by TCRdb under 2021. Turning to the overall study: The cohort was composed of about 10 relapsed/refractory and around 15 treatment-naive patients; IGHV unmutated status was identified in fewer than 18 patients. Responses were partial in some 24 patients and complete in 2; after median roughly 69 months follow-up, roughly 15 stayed in remission and some twelve progressed. The response samples were drawn at a median of roughly twelve months into treatment, with a range of about 6 to 40 months. On average, each sample yielded around 270,000 productive templates and 94,082 productive rearrangements. Longitudinal samples were obtainable from about 30% of the 86 participants in the trial. Cryopreserved peripheral blood mononuclear cells were obtained prior to treatment, at the time of response, and at either disease progression or sustained remission. All remission and progressive disease samples were collected while patients were still receiving ibrutinib. Broader findings and caveats from the paper: Sampling times were not matched between sustained-remission and progressing patients, and lymph node repertoires were not studied. An increase in clonality was observed at ibrutinib response, with clonality remaining stable during sustained remission and falling back toward baseline at progression. Baseline clonality was found to be higher than that of age-matched healthy donors and was strongly correlated with circulating CD8+ T-cell counts. Public clonotypes were rare and either shrank or stayed stable during treatment, and the rise in clonality at ibrutinib response reflected expansion of private clonotypes.

The CDR3 spans 14 residues, from the cysteine through the phenylalanine. The CDR3 DNA has 42 bases and is translated from base 1. Trimming accounts for 10 bases at V and 3 bases at J, while the number of junction bases matched to no gene is 11. Per the germline V gene (reference sequence), SGHAT is the CDR1 and FQDESV is the CDR2. Comments on this clone: Its cognate antigen has yet to be identified. Per-nucleotide qualities are absent, and no much larger clonotype sits a single base away.

Interpreted using the paper, the time point label stands for: around 25 months on ibrutinib. For TCR beta library preparation, 1.5 to 2 micrograms of genomic DNA were isolated from cryopreserved PBMCs. Longitudinal blood samples from CLL patients on ibrutinib monotherapy were analyzed using high-throughput TCR beta sequencing. The patients took part in an open-label, single-center phase 2 trial of ibrutinib monotherapy. On a MiSeq, deep resolution sequencing aimed for a depth between 1 in 1 million and 1 in 200,000 T cells, with each clonotype covered 10x on average. The immunoSEQ hsTCRB Kit was used to generate TCR beta libraries. In the authors' own workflow: The data were analyzed with ImmunoSEQ Analyzer and ImmunoSEQ Data Assistant, and V, D and J gene assignments followed IMGT definitions. Clonality was computed as one minus normalized Shannon entropy of productive rearrangement frequencies, ranging from 0 to 1. Public clonotype analysis was restricted to overrepresented clonotypes comprising at least 0.05% of each patient's repertoire. Fewer than 15 age-matched healthy donor repertoires from immuneACCESS served as clonality controls. This is the immuneACCESS table as TCRdb keeps it, with only in-frame sequences that have V and J called. A part of the clones is gone; compared with another copy, unresolved V genes explain less than half, and the rest is unexplained. V and J calls and clone size come straight from that table; D and trimming were deduced from the DNA. This sample comprises around 140,000 clones, approximately 85% of them detected only once. Around 2% of the sample belongs to the ten largest clones.

The sequence links TRBV11-1 to TRBJ1-1, with 7 central nucleotides matching TRBD1. Sequencing used PBMCs, obtained after 24 months of ibrutinib treatment. This clonotype was sampled from a human donor with chronic lymphocytic leukemia. The CDR3 region reads CATKTGEGYTEAFF. In nucleotides, the sequence is TGTGCCACCAAAACAGGGGAGGGGTACACTGAAGCTTTCTTT. Outside the CDR3, residues come from the reference TRBV11-1 and TRBJ1-1 proteins, so the full variable domain is: EAEVAQSPRYKITEKSQAVAFWCDPISGHATLYWYRQILGQGPELLVQFQDESVVDDSQLPKDRFSAERLKGVDSTLKIQPAELGDSAMYLCATKTGEGYTEAFFGQGTRLTVV.